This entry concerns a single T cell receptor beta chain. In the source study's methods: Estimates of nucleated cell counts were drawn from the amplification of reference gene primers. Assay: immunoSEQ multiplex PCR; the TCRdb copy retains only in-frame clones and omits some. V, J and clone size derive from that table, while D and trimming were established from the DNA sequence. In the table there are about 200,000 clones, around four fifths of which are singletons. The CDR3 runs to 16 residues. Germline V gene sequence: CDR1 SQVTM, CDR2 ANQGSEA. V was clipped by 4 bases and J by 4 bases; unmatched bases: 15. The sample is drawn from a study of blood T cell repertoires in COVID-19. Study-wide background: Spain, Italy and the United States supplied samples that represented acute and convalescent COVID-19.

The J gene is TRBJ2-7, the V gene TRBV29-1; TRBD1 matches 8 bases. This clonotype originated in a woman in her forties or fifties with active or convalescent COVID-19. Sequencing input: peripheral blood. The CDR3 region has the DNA TGCAGCGTTGTCAAATCCCCAGGGGGCGTTCTTTACGAGCAGTACTTC. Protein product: CSVVKSPGGVLYEQYF.